A single sample is the source of the 4 T cell receptor beta chains below, sequenced in a study of blood T cells in healthy people across ages. Alongside a J-beta primer mix, a sample-barcoded 5' primer served in a second PCR lasting roughly 6 to 11 cycles. TCRdb called the 5' RACE reads again in MiXCR, with one record for every CDR3 protein. The sample yields about 840,000 distinct CDR3 sequences, 25% to 35% seen once. The data also belong to a second study, concerning T cells of mothers and their children.

Sequencing was performed on blood. These receptors were collected from a woman in her thirties or forties in good health.

CDR3 protein: CASSLAPRTGLSYEQYF. The CDR3 DNA sequence: TGTGCCAGCAGCTTAGCTCCCCGGACAGGCCTCTCCTACGAGCAGTACTTC. The rearrangement joins TRBV7-8 to TRBJ2-7; 7 bases map to TRBD1. CDR3 length: 17 residues. Germline V gene sequence: CDR1 SGHVS, CDR2 FQNEAQ. With V trimmed by 0 bases and J by 0 bases, 8 bases remained unmatched.

A remark on this clonotype: A much larger clone lies one base from this, so it may be a read error. This rearrangement joins TRBV29-1 to TRBJ2-4; perhaps TRBD1 as D (6 bases). V lost 0 bases and J lost 7, with 16 bases in between. In germline, CDR1 is SQVTM, CDR2 ANQGSEA. This CDR3 has 15 residues. DNA of the CDR3: TGCAGCGTTGAAGATCCTGGCAGGGGAGAGAACATTCAGTACTTC. Protein sequence: CSVEDPGRGENIQYF.

The chain employs TRBV20-1 and TRBJ1-3; D perhaps matches TRBD1 (5 bases). V lost 0 bases to trimming and J lost 0 bases, with 12 bases between them. CDR1 and CDR2 from the germline V gene are DFQATT and SNEGSKA (reference sequence). The CDR3 consists of 16 residues. The DNA of the CDR3 is TGCAGTGCTAGAGATCTGGGGGGTGACTCTGGAAACACCATATATTTT. Its protein is CSARDLGGDSGNTIYF.

Comments on this clonotype: Given a much more abundant clone one base away, this may be a read error. This chain connects TRBV10-3 to TRBJ2-7; TRBD1 might be the D (7 bases). CDR1 is ENHRY, CDR2 SYGVKD, per germline. The V end was cut by 11 bases, the J end by 1 base, with 15 bases between. The CDR3 sequence is 13 residues long. CDR3 sequence reads: CAAETGTSYEQYF. DNA of the CDR3: TGTGCCGCCGAGACAGGGACTTCCTACGAGCAGTACTTC.